The 14 T cell receptor beta chains below were found in one sample sequenced in a study of T cells in Graves' hyperthyroidism and ophthalmopathy. The investigators amplified TCR beta CDR3 regions from RNA transcripts. When the TCR CDR3 underwent first-round RT-PCR, the HTBI primer set was used. In TCRdb, the multiplex PCR reads were re-called with MiXCR into one record per CDR3 protein. The table has about 480,000 distinct CDR3 sequences, roughly a quarter seen once. Source material: blood. The receptors here all came from a woman aged 25 to 39 with Graves' ophthalmopathy.

This clonotype appeared many times. The gene calls are TRBV7-2 and TRBJ1-2; D gene uncertain. This CDR3 comprises 11 residues. The germline V gene has CDR1 SGHTA and CDR2 FQGNSA. The germline V and J ends were trimmed by 3 bases and 9 bases, with 8 bases remaining between them. CDR3 in DNA: TGTGCCAGCAGCTTGGGTCTTAGCTACACCTTC. Translation gives CASSLGLSYTF.

To note about this clonotype: A much larger clone sits a single nucleotide away, making a read error possible. The CDR3 nucleotides read TGTGCCAGCAGCGTAGAGTCAGGTCGTACGAACACCGGGGAGCTGTGTTTT. Protein sequence: CASSVESGRTNTGELCF. The chain recombines TRBV9 with TRBJ2-2; weak D call: TRBD2 (5 bases). Germline CDR1 and CDR2: SGDLS and YYNGEE. The CDR3 covers 17 residues.

This clonotype was observed many times. The DNA for the CDR3 is TGTGCCTGGAGTGGGTGGAACACTGAAGCTTTCTTT. It yields the protein CAWSGWNTEAFF. The rearrangement links TRBV30 to TRBJ1-1; D uncertain. Germline CDR1 is GTSNPN and CDR2 is SVGIG (reference sequence). The V and J ends lost 1 base and 1 base respectively, with 4 bases between them. The CDR3 has 12 residues.

The rearrangement joins TRBV18 to TRBJ1-5; D possibly corresponds to TRBD1 (5 bases). Germline V lookup: CDR1 KGHSH, CDR2 LQKENI. CDR3 size: 16 residues. V was trimmed by 3 bases and J by 0 bases, leaving 12 bases between them. The CDR3 sequence: CASSPRRENSNQPQHF. CDR3 DNA: TGTGCCAGCTCACCCCGCAGGGAGAATAGCAATCAGCCCCAGCATTTT.

This chain connects TRBV19 to TRBJ1-2; D unresolved. Germline V CDR1 and CDR2: LNHDA, SQIVND (reference sequence). The CDR3 loop spans 13 amino acids. V lost 8 bases and J lost 3, with 13 bases in between. CDR3 protein: CASSQGFHYGYTF. CDR3 nucleotide sequence: TGTGCCAGTTCCCAAGGATTCCACTATGGCTACACCTTC. Full variable domain (missing parts from reference TRBV19 and TRBJ1-2): DGGITQSPKYLFRKEGQNVTLSCEQNLNHDAMYWYRQDPGQGLRLIYYSQIVNDFQKGDIAEGYSVSREKKESFPLTVTSAQKNPTAFYLCASSQGFHYGYTFGSGTRLTVV.

This chain connects TRBV7-8 to TRBJ1-1; D unresolved. CDR3 length: 15 amino acids. Looked up from germline, CDR1 is SGHVS and CDR2 is FQNEAQ. Trimming removed 5 bases from V and 0 bases from J, with 13 bases in between. The CDR3 region is CASSPASTMNTEAFF. DNA for the CDR3: TGTGCCAGCAGCCCCGCATCGACCATGAACACTGAAGCTTTCTTT.

The sample holds many counts of this clonotype. A read error may account for a junction end that differs from germline. V usage is TRBV7-3 and J usage is TRBJ1-2; 7 nucleotides match TRBD1. The CDR3 is made up of 13 amino acids. CDR1 and CDR2 (germline): SGHTA, FQGTGA. CDR3 amino acids: CASSLTGEGGYTF. CDR3 DNA: TGTGCCAGCAGCCTAACAGGGGAGGGTGGCTACACCTTC.

This clonotype was counted a few times. The chain links TRBV20-1 to TRBJ2-7, with 7 bases identical to TRBD1. Germline CDR1 DFQATT, CDR2 SNEGSKA (reference sequence). This CDR3 contains 14 residues. V lost 3 bases, J lost 2 bases, and 7 bases stayed unmatched. CDR3 DNA sequence: TGCAGTGCTAGGGACAGGAGACATACCTACGAGCAGTACTTC. This sequence encodes CSARDRRHTYEQYF.

J is TRBJ1-5 and V is TRBV12-3 or TRBV12-4; perhaps TRBD1 as D (6 bases). The V end lost 7 bases, the J end lost 5 bases, and 24 bases lay between the germline ends. The CDR3 loop spans 17 amino acids. The CDR3 DNA reads as TGTGCCAGCACCGTCGGACAGCCACGCAACCCCCATCAGCCCCAGCATTTT. Its translation is CASTVGQPRNPHQPQHF.

The rearrangement links TRBV15 to TRBJ2-7; a possible D gene is TRBD2 (6 bases). CDR3 size: 14 residues. Per the germline V gene, CDR1 is LNHNV and CDR2 is YYDKDF (reference sequence). V lost 6 bases and J 2 bases, leaving 14 bases between the germline ends. The CDR3 sequence: CATRVTGGPYEQYF. CDR3 bases: TGTGCCACCAGGGTCACCGGGGGACCCTACGAGCAGTACTTC.

The sample holds many counts of this clonotype. The CDR3 does not end in the conserved phenylalanine or tryptophan, so this is likely a read error. This chain joins TRBV24-1 and TRBJ1-2; the D is unclear. CDR3 length: 13 residues. The germline CDR1 and CDR2 sequences are KGHDR and SFDVKD. V lost 5 bases, J lost 4 bases, and 10 bases lay in between. The CDR3 coding sequence is TGTGCCACCAGTGGTTACAATTTCTATGGCTACACCTCC. Translating it yields CATSGYNFYGYTS.

In this sample, this clonotype turned up many times. This chain joins TRBV7-3 and TRBJ2-7; tentative D call: TRBD2 (5 bases). The germline V gene has CDR1 SGHTA and CDR2 FQGTGA. The V end lost 5 bases, the J end lost 5 bases, and 13 bases lay between the germline ends. This CDR3 contains 13 residues. The CDR3: CASSARPGNEQYF. The CDR3 nucleotides read TGTGCCAGCAGCGCGAGACCGGGGAACGAGCAGTACTTC. Supplemented by reference TRBV7-3 and TRBJ2-7, the full variable domain reads GAGVSQTPSNKVTEKGKYVELRCDPISGHTALYWYRQSLGQGPEFLIYFQGTGAADDSGLPNDRFFAVRPEGSVSTLKIQRTERGDSAVYLCASSARPGNEQYFGPGTRLTVT.

This clonotype was seen ten or more times. The chain has TRBV6-2 or TRBV6-3 and TRBJ2-7; 9 positions agree with TRBD1. Germline CDR1 is MNHEY and CDR2 is SVGEGT. V shed 7 bases and J 0 bases; nucleotides not matched to a gene: 7. The CDR3 loop spans 15 amino acids. CDR3 nucleotide sequence: TGTGCCAGCACTTCACCGGGACAGGGCTCCTACGAGCAGTACTTC. It encodes CASTSPGQGSYEQYF.

There are many counts of this clonotype. The chain carries TRBV27 and TRBJ1-3, with D possibly TRBD1 on 6 matching bases. CDR3 length: 16 amino acids. CDR1 is MNHEY, CDR2 SMNVEV, per germline (reference sequence). Trimming took off 3 bases at V and 0 bases at J, with 12 bases between the two ends. The CDR3 sequence: CASSLDSPSSGNTIYF. As DNA, the CDR3 is TGTGCCAGCAGTTTGGACAGCCCCAGCTCTGGAAACACCATATATTTT.